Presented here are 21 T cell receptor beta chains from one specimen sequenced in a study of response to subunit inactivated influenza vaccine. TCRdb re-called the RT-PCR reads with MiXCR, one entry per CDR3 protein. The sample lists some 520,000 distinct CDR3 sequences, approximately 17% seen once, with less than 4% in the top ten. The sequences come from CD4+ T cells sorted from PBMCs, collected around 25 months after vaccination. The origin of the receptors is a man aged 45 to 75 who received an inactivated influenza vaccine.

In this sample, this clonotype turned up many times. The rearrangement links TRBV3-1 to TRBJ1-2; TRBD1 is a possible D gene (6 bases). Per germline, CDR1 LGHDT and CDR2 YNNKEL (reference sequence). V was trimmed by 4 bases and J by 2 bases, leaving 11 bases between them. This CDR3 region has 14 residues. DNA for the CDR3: TGTGCCAGCAGCCCGCGGGGGGGCAACTATGGCTACACCTTC. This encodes CASSPRGGNYGYTF.

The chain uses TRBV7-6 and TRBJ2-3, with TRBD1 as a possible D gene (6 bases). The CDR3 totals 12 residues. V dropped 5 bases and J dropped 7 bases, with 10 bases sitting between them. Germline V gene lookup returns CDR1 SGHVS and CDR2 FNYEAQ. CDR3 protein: CASSQQGNTQYF. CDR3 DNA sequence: TGTGCCAGCAGCCAACAGGGTAATACGCAGTATTTT.

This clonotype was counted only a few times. The CDR3, as DNA: TGTGCCAGCAGTTACCGTCCGGGACATGGGAATTCACCCCTCCACTTT. It codes for CASSYRPGHGNSPLHF. V gene TRBV6-5 combines with J gene TRBJ1-6; tentatively, D is TRBD1 (6 bases). Trimming left V 2 bases short and J 7 bases short, with 15 bases between. The CDR3 extends over 16 amino acids. The germline gives CDR1 MNHEY, CDR2 SVGAGI.

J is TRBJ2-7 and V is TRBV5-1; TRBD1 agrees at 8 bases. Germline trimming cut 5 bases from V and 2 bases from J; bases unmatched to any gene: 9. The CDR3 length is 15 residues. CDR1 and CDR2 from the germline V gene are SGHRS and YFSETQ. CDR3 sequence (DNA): TGCGCCAGCAGTACTACCGGGACAGGAGCCTACGAGCAGTACTTC. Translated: CASSTTGTGAYEQYF.

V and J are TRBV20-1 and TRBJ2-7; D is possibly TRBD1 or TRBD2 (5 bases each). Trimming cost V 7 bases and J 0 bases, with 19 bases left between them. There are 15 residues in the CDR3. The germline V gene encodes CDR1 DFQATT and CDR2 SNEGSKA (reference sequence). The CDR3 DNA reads TGCAGTGTTCGGGTACTCCGGGACCTCTCCTACGAGCAGTACTTC. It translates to CSVRVLRDLSYEQYF.

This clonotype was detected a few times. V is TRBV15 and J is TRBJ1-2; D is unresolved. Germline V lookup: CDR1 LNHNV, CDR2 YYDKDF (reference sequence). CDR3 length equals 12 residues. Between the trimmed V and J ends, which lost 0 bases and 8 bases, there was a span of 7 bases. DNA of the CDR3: TGTGCCACCAGCAGAGACTCACGGGGCTACACCTTC. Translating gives CATSRDSRGYTF. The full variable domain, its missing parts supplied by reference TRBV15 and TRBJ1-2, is DAMVIQNPRYQVTQFGKPVTLSCSQTLNHNVMYWYQQKSSQAPKLLFHYYDKDFNNEADTPDNFQSRRPNTSFCFLDIRSPGLGDTAMYLCATSRDSRGYTFGSGTRLTVV.

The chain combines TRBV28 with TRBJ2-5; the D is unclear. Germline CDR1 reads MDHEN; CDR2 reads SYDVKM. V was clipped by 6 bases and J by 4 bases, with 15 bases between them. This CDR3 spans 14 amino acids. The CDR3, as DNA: TGTGCCAGCAGCTTAAAACTGGTTGGAGAGACCCAGTACTTC. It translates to CASSLKLVGETQYF.

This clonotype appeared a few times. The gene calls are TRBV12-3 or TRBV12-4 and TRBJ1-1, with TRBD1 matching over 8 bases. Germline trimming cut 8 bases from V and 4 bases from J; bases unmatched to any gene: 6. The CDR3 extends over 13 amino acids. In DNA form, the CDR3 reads TGTGCCAGCGAAGCAGGGGGCGGCACTGAAGCTTTCTTT. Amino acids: CASEAGGGTEAFF.

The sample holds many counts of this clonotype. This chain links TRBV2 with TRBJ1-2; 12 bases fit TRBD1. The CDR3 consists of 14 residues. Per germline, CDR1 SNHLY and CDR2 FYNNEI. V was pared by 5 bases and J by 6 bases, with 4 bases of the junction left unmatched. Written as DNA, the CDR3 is TGTGCCAGCAGTACGGGACAGGGGGCTAATGGCTACACCTTC. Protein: CASSTGQGANGYTF.

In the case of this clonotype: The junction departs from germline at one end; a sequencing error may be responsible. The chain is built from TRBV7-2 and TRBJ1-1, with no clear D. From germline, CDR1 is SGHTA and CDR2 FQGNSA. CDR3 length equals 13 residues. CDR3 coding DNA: TGTGCCAGCAGCTTAGGCAGGAACACTGAATCTTTCTTT. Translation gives CASSLGRNTESFF.

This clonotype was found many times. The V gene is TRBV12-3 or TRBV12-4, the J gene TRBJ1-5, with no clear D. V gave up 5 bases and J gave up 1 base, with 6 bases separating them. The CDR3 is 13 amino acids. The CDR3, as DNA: TGTGCCAGCAGTCCCCCGAGCAATCAGCCCCAGCATTTT. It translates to CASSPPSNQPQHF.

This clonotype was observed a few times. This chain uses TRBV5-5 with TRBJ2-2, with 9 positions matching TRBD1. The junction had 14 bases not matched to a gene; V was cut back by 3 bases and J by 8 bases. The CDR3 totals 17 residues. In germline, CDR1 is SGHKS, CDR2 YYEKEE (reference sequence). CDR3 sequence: CASSSILGQGVSGELFF. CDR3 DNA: TGTGCCAGCAGCTCTATTTTGGGACAGGGTGTTTCGGGGGAGCTGTTTTTT.

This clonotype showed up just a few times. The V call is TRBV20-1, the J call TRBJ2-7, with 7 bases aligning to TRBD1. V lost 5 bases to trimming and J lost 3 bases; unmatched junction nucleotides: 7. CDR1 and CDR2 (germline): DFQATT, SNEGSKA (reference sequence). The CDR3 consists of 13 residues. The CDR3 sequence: CSAFPTGSYEQYF. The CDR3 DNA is TGCAGTGCTTTCCCGACAGGGAGCTACGAGCAGTACTTC.

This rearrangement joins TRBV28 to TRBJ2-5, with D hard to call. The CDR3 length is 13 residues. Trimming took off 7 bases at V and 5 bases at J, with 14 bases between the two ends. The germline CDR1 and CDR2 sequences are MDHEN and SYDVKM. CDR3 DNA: TGTGCCAGCACCCCTCATGATACGGAGACCCAGTACTTC. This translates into CASTPHDTETQYF.

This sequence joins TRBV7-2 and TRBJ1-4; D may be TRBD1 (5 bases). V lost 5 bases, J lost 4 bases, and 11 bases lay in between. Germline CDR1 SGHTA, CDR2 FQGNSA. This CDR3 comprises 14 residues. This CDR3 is CASSPGTSNEKLFF. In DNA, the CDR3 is TGTGCCAGCAGCCCCGGGACCAGTAATGAAAAACTGTTTTTT. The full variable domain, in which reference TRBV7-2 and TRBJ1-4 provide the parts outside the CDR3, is GAGVSQSPSNKVTEKGKDVELRCDPISGHTALYWYRQSLGQGLEFLIYFQGNSAPDKSGLPSDRFSAERTGGSVSTLTIQRTQQEDSAVYLCASSPGTSNEKLFFGSGTQLSVL.

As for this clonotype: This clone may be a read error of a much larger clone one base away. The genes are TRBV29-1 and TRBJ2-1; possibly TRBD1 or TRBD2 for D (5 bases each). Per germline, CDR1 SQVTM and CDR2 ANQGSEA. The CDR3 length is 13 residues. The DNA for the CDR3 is TGCAGCGTGGGACCCTCCTTGTACAATGTGCAGTTCTTC. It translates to CSVGPSLYNVQFF.

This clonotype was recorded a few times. CDR3: CASSPQGGDTGELFF. The CDR3 bases are TGTGCCAGCAGCCCCCAGGGAGGGGACACCGGGGAGCTGTTTTTT. The chain uses TRBV5-6 and TRBJ2-2, with 7 bases that match TRBD2. The CDR3 is made up of 15 amino acids. Germline V lookup: CDR1 SGHDT, CDR2 YYEEEE. Germline trimming cut 4 bases from V and 3 bases from J; bases unmatched to any gene: 6.

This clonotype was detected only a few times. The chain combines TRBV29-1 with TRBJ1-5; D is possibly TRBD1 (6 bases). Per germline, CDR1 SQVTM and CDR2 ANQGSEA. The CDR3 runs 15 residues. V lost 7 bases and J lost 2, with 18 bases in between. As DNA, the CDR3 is TGCAGCGCCTCGACAGGCAAAGGCGGCAATCAGCCCCAGCATTTT. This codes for CSASTGKGGNQPQHF.

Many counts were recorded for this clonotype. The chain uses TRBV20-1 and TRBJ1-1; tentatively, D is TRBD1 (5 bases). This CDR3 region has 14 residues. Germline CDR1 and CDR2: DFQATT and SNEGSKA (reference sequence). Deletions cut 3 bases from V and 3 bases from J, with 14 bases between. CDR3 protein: CSASPAGLDTEAFF. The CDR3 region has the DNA TGCAGTGCTAGCCCGGCAGGGTTGGACACTGAAGCTTTCTTT.

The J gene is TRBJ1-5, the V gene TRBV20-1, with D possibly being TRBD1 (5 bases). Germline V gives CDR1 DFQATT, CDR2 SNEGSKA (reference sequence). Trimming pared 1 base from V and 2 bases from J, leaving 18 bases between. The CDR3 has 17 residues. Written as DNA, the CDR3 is TGCAGTGCTAGAGGGGGGGTCCAGGGATTCGGCAATCAGCCCCAGCATTTT. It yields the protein CSARGGVQGFGNQPQHF.

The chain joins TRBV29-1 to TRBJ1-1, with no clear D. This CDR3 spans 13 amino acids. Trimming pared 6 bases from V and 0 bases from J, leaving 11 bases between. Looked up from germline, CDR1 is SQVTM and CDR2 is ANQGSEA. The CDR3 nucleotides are TGCAGCGTAAGAGGACGGATGAACACTGAAGCTTTCTTT. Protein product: CSVRGRMNTEAFF. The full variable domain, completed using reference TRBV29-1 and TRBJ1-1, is SAVISQKPSRDICQRGTSLTIQCQVDSQVTMMFWYRQQPGQSLTLIATANQGSEATYESGFVIDKFPISRPNLTFSTLTVSNMSPEDSSIYLCSVRGRMNTEAFFGQGTRLTVV.